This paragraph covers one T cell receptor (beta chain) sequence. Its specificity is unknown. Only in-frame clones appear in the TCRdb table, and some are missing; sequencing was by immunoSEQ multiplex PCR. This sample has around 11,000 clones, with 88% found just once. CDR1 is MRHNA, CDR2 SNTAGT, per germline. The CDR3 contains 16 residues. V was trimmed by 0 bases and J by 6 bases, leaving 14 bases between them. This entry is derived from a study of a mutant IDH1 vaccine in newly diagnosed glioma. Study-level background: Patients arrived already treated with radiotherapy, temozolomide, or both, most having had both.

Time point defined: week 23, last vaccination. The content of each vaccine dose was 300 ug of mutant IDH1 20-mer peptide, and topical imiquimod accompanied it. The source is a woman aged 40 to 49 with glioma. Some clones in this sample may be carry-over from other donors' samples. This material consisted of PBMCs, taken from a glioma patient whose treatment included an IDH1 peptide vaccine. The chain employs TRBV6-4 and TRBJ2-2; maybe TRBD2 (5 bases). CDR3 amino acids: CASSDSRGKEAGELFF. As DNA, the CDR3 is TGTGCCAGCAGTGACTCGAGAGGGAAAGAGGCCGGGGAGCTGTTTTTT.